A selection of T cell receptor beta chains follows, all from one sample in a study of CD8 T cells in Susac syndrome. TCRdb passed the immunoSEQ multiplex PCR reads through MiXCR, listing each CDR3 protein once. Counted here are 150,000 to 200,000 distinct CDR3 sequences, around 94% occurring once; the ten biggest clones make up more than 0.12%. The specimen sequenced was CD4+ T cells from PBMCs. The receptors stem from a human donor in good health. Each CDR3 is given with its conserved first and last residue. The order of the fields is CDR3 DNA, CDR3 protein, clone size, D gene, J gene, V gene. A D gene is named only where the DNA matches it firmly. Some rows mark clone size as missing; the rest say once, few, many or name a class of expanded clone.

cdr3_nt: TGTGCCAGCAGACTTGGGGGGGGCGGCTACACCTTC
cdr3_aa: CASRLGGGGYTF
clone_size: .
d_call: .
j_call: TRBJ1-2
v_call: TRBV12-3/TRBV12-4

cdr3_nt: TGTGCCAGCAGCCAAAAAGGCTGGAACACTGAAGCTTTCTTT
cdr3_aa: CASSQKGWNTEAFF
clone_size: .
d_call: .
j_call: TRBJ1-1
v_call: TRBV3-1

cdr3_nt: TGTGCCAGCAGCAATACGGGGAAGCGAGAGACCCAGTACTTC
cdr3_aa: CASSNTGKRETQYF
clone_size: .
d_call: .
j_call: TRBJ2-5
v_call: TRBV25-1

cdr3_nt: TGTGCCAGCAGTGGACAGGGGGGGGATCAGCCCCAGCATTTT
cdr3_aa: CASSGQGGDQPQHF
clone_size: .
d_call: TRBD1
j_call: TRBJ1-5
v_call: TRBV2

cdr3_nt: TGTGCCACCAGCAGAGATCATGATGGCTCCTACGAGCAGTACTTC
cdr3_aa: CATSRDHDGSYEQYF
clone_size: .
d_call: .
j_call: TRBJ2-7
v_call: TRBV15

cdr3_nt: TGTGCCAGCAGTTTTACGGGTGGAGACACTGAAGCTTTCTTT
cdr3_aa: CASSFTGGDTEAFF
clone_size: few
d_call: .
j_call: TRBJ1-1
v_call: TRBV12-3/TRBV12-4

cdr3_nt: TGCAGCGTTGAAGTAGGCGCCAGCCCTACCTACGAGCAGTACTTC
cdr3_aa: CSVEVGASPTYEQYF
clone_size: once
d_call: .
j_call: TRBJ2-7
v_call: TRBV29-1

cdr3_nt: TGCAGCGTCGTAACCACAGGGTTTGAAAAACTGTTTTTT
cdr3_aa: CSVVTTGFEKLFF
clone_size: .
d_call: .
j_call: TRBJ1-4
v_call: TRBV29-1

cdr3_nt: TGTGCCAGTAGTATTGCAGCGGGGGGGTCCAATGAGCAGTTCTTC
cdr3_aa: CASSIAAGGSNEQFF
clone_size: .
d_call: TRBD2
j_call: TRBJ2-1
v_call: TRBV19

cdr3_nt: TGTGCTAGTGGCCTATTAGCGGGGAACGGGAATGAGCAGTTCTTC
cdr3_aa: CASGLLAGNGNEQFF
clone_size: .
d_call: TRBD2
j_call: TRBJ2-1
v_call: TRBV12-5